The 18 T cell receptor beta chains below were found in one sample sequenced in a study of CD8+ T cells in alopecia areata. Extraction of RNA preceded its reverse transcription into cDNA, which served as the sequencing template. Here immunoSEQ multiplex PCR was the method, and the copy in TCRdb shows in-frame clones only, minus some. The sample has about 200,000 clones, 30% to 40% seen once; the top ten hold 0.48%. Sample treatment: oral pan-JAK inhibitor, 5-10 mg twice daily. This specimen was CD4+ T cells sorted from blood, taken at approximately week 31, from a patient treated with tofacitinib. All receptors derive from a human donor with alopecia areata.

This clone appeared a single time. V gene TRBV27 combines with J gene TRBJ2-7, with 9 bases lining up with TRBD1. The CDR3 length is 15 residues. Losses at the gene ends were 5 bases for V and 0 bases for J; bases not matched to a gene: 5. Germline V gene sequence: CDR1 MNHEY, CDR2 SMNVEV (reference sequence). CDR3 amino acids: CASSGGTGLSYEQYF. CDR3 nucleotides: TGTGCCAGCAGTGGGGGGACAGGGCTCTCCTACGAGCAGTACTTC.

The chain links TRBV5-1 to TRBJ2-6, with a tentative D call TRBD1 (5 bases). Per germline, CDR1 SGHRS and CDR2 YFSETQ. The CDR3 has 15 residues. V was trimmed by 2 bases and J by 2 bases, leaving 8 bases between them. CDR3 DNA sequence: TGCGCCAGCAGCTTCCAGGGTACTGGGGCCAACGTCCTGACTTTC. Protein product: CASSFQGTGANVLTF.

This clone has only a few counts. The chain combines TRBV18 with TRBJ2-3, with TRBD2 as a possible D gene (5 bases). This CDR3 is 15 amino acids long. Germline V gene data show CDR1 as KGHSH and CDR2 as LQKENI. V was clipped by 3 bases and J by 0 bases, with 10 bases between them. The CDR3 DNA is TGTGCCAGCTCACCCGACCTAGCTAGCACAGATACGCAGTATTTT. This encodes CASSPDLASTDTQYF.

The chain employs TRBV5-1 and TRBJ2-3; 10 bases align to TRBD2. V gave up 4 bases and J gave up 6 bases; unmatched junction bases: 2. CDR1 and CDR2 (germline): SGHRS, YFSETQ. This CDR3 has 13 residues. The CDR3 reads CASSPAGGDTQYF. CDR3 sequence (DNA): TGCGCCAGCAGCCCAGCGGGAGGGGATACGCAGTATTTT.

This clone turned up a few times. The chain employs TRBV4-2 and TRBJ1-1, with unresolved D. Looked up from germline, CDR1 is LGHNA and CDR2 is YNFKEQ. The ends were cut back, 4 bases at V and 11 bases at J, with 17 bases in the middle. The CDR3 spans 13 residues. The CDR3 reads CASSPEGPLGAFF. The CDR3 coding sequence is TGTGCCAGCAGCCCCGAAGGGCCCCTGGGGGCTTTCTTT.

The gene calls are TRBV30 and TRBJ2-2; D uncertain. The CDR3 loop spans 14 amino acids. Trimming shortened V by 2 bases and J by 1 base, and 8 bases separated the two germline ends. Germline V gives CDR1 GTSNPN, CDR2 SVGIG (reference sequence). Written as DNA, the CDR3 is TGTGCCTGGAGTCCCACAGTGAACACCGGGGAGCTGTTTTTT. It encodes CAWSPTVNTGELFF. The full variable domain, its missing parts supplied by reference TRBV30 and TRBJ2-2, is SQTIHQWPATLVQPVGSPLSLECTVEGTSNPNLYWYRQAAGRGLQLLFYSVGIGQISSEVPQNLSASRPQDRQFILSSKKLLLSDSGFYLCAWSPTVNTGELFFGEGSRLTVL.

The chain recombines TRBV13 with TRBJ2-3; tentative D call: TRBD2 (6 bases). The ends were cut back, 1 base at V and 2 bases at J, with 13 bases in the middle. CDR1 is PRHDT, CDR2 FYEKMQ, per germline (reference sequence). The CDR3 covers 16 residues. The CDR3 DNA is TGTGCCAGCAGCTTAGTTTCGGGACTCTACACAGATACGCAGTATTTT. Translated: CASSLVSGLYTDTQYF.

The chain joins TRBV30 to TRBJ2-4; tentative D call: TRBD1 (6 bases). The V end lost 5 bases, the J end lost 7 bases, and 18 bases lay between the germline ends. CDR1 and CDR2 from the germline V gene are GTSNPN and SVGIG (reference sequence). The CDR3 spans 14 residues. CDR3 in amino acids: CAWAGSRGFNIQYF. The CDR3, as DNA: TGTGCCTGGGCCGGGTCCAGGGGCTTCAACATTCAGTACTTC.

The chain recombines TRBV7-9 with TRBJ1-5; TRBD1 is a possible D gene (5 bases). Deletions cut 1 base from V and 0 bases from J, with 19 bases between. This CDR3 comprises 19 residues. Germline V gene sequence: CDR1 SEHNR, CDR2 FQNEAQ (reference sequence). The CDR3 DNA reads TGTGCCAGCAGCTTAGAGCTGGGACGGGGTTTCTATAGCAATCAGCCCCAGCATTTT. It yields the protein CASSLELGRGFYSNQPQHF.

The chain is built from TRBV5-1 and TRBJ2-1; the D gene is possibly TRBD2 (5 bases). Trimming removed 3 bases at V and 8 bases at J, with 15 bases between. CDR1 SGHRS and CDR2 YFSETQ come from the germline V gene. The CDR3 covers 14 residues. In nucleotides, the CDR3 is TGCGCCAGCAGCTCTCTTGGAGGAGAGGATGAGCAGTTCTTC. This translates into CASSSLGGEDEQFF.

The rearrangement links TRBV18 to TRBJ2-6; no clear D gene. There are 16 residues in the CDR3. Germline V gene data show CDR1 as KGHSH and CDR2 as LQKENI. V lost 1 base, J lost 4 bases, and 11 bases lay in between. CDR3 DNA sequence: TGTGCCAGCTCACCACAAGGTGAGGTCGGGGCCAACGTCCTGACTTTC. As protein: CASSPQGEVGANVLTF.

In this sample, this clone turned up a few times. The rearrangement links TRBV6-1 to TRBJ1-4, with D perhaps matching TRBD1 (5 bases). The CDR3 loop spans 15 amino acids. V lost 2 bases and J lost 8, with 15 bases in between. Germline lookup yields CDR1 MNHNS and CDR2 SASEGT. The CDR3, as DNA: TGTGCCAGCAGTGAATTAAGGGGTCAAGGGGAAAAACTGTTTTTT. This translates into CASSELRGQGEKLFF.

The V gene is TRBV6-1, the J gene TRBJ2-7, with D perhaps TRBD1 (6 bases). The CDR3 is 14 residues long. Germline values: CDR1 MNHNS, CDR2 SASEGT. Trimming pared 2 bases from V and 9 bases from J, leaving 17 bases between. The CDR3: CASSELTGTGGQYF. The CDR3, as DNA: TGTGCCAGCAGTGAACTGACAGGTACTGGAGGGCAGTACTTC.

This clone was observed many times. The chain uses TRBV7-3 and TRBJ2-1, with TRBD2 identical over 10 bases. This CDR3 has 15 amino acids. CDR1 and CDR2 from the germline V gene are SGHTA and FQGTGA. The J segment lost 4 bases and the V segment lost 4 bases, leaving 4 bases of the junction unmatched. In DNA form, the CDR3 reads TGTGCCAGCAGCTCCGGGACTAGCGAGTACAATGAGCAGTTCTTC. It codes for CASSSGTSEYNEQFF.

This clone was counted only a few times. This chain joins TRBV29-1 and TRBJ1-5; possible D gene TRBD1, 6 bases. The CDR3 contains 13 residues. The germline V gene encodes CDR1 SQVTM and CDR2 ANQGSEA. Trimming took 1 base from V and 6 from J, leaving 10 bases between them. The DNA for the CDR3 is TGCAGCGTTGAAGTCAGGGGTGGTCAGCCCCAGCATTTT. Protein: CSVEVRGGQPQHF.

V usage is TRBV9 and J usage is TRBJ2-5; TRBD1 matches 7 bases. In germline, CDR1 is SGDLS, CDR2 YYNGEE. This CDR3 comprises 15 residues. J lost 6 bases, V lost 3 bases, and 11 bases had no gene match. The CDR3 region is CASSARGQDGQTQYF. CDR3 DNA: TGTGCCAGCAGCGCCCGCGGACAGGACGGACAGACCCAGTACTTC.

The sample holds a few counts of this clone. CDR3 nucleotide sequence: TGTGCCAGCAAAAGGGACAGGGGGGTCAACACTGAAGCTTTCTTT. This codes for CASKRDRGVNTEAFF. The genes are TRBV7-9 and TRBJ1-1; TRBD1 matches at 11 bases. This CDR3 has 15 amino acids. The germline CDR1 and CDR2 sequences are SEHNR and FQNEAQ (reference sequence). With V trimmed by 7 bases and J by 2 bases, 6 bases remained unmatched.

This rearrangement joins TRBV6-1 to TRBJ1-1, with 7 bases lining up with TRBD1. V shed 3 bases and J 0 bases; nucleotides not matched to a gene: 4. CDR3 length equals 15 residues. Germline V lookup: CDR1 MNHNS, CDR2 SASEGT. CDR3 protein: CASSEGDRLNTEAFF. In nucleotides, the CDR3 is TGTGCCAGCAGTGAGGGGGACAGACTGAACACTGAAGCTTTCTTT.